Sequencing of this TCR beta chain was carried out in a study of OX40 agonist ivuxolimab in advanced cancers. The wider study: Participants, 82.7% male, averaged roughly 60 years of age, ranging from 23 to 79. Findings and caveats of the study: Mean expanded clone counts were higher in CD8+ than CD4+ T cells.

No patient had autoimmune disease or received systemic immunosuppression. Points on this clone: As yet, its antigen is unknown.

Repertoires were generated with immunoSEQ multiplex PCR, while TCRdb's copy carries only in-frame clones and drops some. The sample holds more than 50,000 clones, roughly 85% seen once. Here the sequenced sample was CD4+ or CD8+ T cells sorted from blood, taken in a trial of the OX40 agonist ivuxolimab. The clonotype comes from an adult with an advanced solid tumor such as melanoma, head and neck, liver or kidney cancer.

For the CDR3, the DNA is TGTGCCAGCAGCCGGGACACCATTAGCACAGATACGCAGTATTTT. Its protein is CASSRDTISTDTQYF. V gene TRBV6-1 combines with J gene TRBJ2-3, with D possibly being TRBD1 (6 bases). V was pared by 6 bases and J by 0 bases, with 13 bases between. CDR3 length: 15 amino acids. Per germline, CDR1 MNHNS and CDR2 SASEGT.